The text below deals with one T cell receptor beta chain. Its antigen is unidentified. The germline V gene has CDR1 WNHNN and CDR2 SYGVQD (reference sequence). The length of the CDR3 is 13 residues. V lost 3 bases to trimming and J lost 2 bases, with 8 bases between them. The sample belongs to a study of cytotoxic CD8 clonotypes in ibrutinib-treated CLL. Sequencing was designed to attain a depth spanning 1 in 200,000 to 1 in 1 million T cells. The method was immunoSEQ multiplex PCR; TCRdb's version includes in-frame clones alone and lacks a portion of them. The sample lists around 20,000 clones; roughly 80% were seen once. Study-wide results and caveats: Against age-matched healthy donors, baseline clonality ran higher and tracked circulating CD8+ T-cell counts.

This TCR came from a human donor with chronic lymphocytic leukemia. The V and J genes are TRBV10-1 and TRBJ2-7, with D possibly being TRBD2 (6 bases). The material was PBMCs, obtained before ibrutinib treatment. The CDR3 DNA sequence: TGCGCCAGCAGTGAAGCGGGTGCCTACGAGCAGTACTTC. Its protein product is CASSEAGAYEQYF.